Listed below are T cell receptor beta chains from one sample, sequenced in a study of shared clonotypes between healthy human individuals. TCRdb's copy holds only in-frame clones and misses some; the assay was immunoSEQ multiplex PCR. This table has around 500,000 clones, around 80% appearing once. The sequenced sample was PBMCs. The receptors were gathered from a woman aged 40 to 49 in good health. Some clones in this sample may be carry-over from other donors' samples. The CDR3 runs from the conserved cysteine through the conserved F or W. D genes are given only for firm matches. The listing skips clone size in some rows; elsewhere it reads once, few, many or a size class.

clone_size	v_call	d_call	j_call	cdr3_aa	cdr3_nt
NA	TRBV5-1	TRBD2	TRBJ2-5	CASSRLAGRQETQYF	TGCGCCAGCAGCCGACTAGCGGGAAGGCAAGAGACCCAGTACTTC
many	TRBV5-7	NA	TRBJ2-2	CASSLAWENTGELFF	TGTGCCAGCAGCTTGGCTTGGGAGAACACCGGGGAGCTGTTTTTT
NA	TRBV6-5	NA	TRBJ2-5	CASSQDRTYQETQYF	TGTGCCAGCAGTCAGGACAGAACCTATCAAGAGACCCAGTACTTC
once	TRBV7-2	NA	TRBJ2-7	CASRPPQGPSYEQYF	TGTGCCAGCAGGCCACCCCAGGGCCCCTCCTACGAGCAGTACTTC
few	TRBV28	TRBD1	TRBJ1-4	CASSLWGTGGTNEKLFF	TGTGCCAGCAGTTTATGGGGGACAGGGGGGACTAATGAAAAACTGTTTTTT
NA	TRBV30	NA	TRBJ1-5	CAWSVGQGYSNQPQHF	TGTGCCTGGAGTGTAGGTCAGGGTTATAGCAATCAGCCCCAGCATTTT
NA	TRBV28	NA	TRBJ2-7	CASRSLATGYEQYF	TGTGCCAGCAGATCACTAGCTACGGGGTACGAGCAGTACTTC
NA	TRBV7-3	NA	TRBJ2-3	CASRRSGSTDTQYF	TGTGCCAGCAGGAGGAGCGGAAGCACAGATACGCAGTATTTT
few	TRBV11-2	NA	TRBJ1-1	CASSFGNTEAFF	TGTGCCAGCAGCTTTGGGAACACTGAAGCTTTCTTT
few	TRBV27	NA	TRBJ2-7	CASSRRGYEQYF	TGTGCCAGCAGTCGGAGAGGGTACGAGCAGTACTTC
NA	TRBV11-1	NA	TRBJ1-1	CASGKQGTKGPNTEAFF	TGTGCCAGCGGGAAACAGGGAACGAAGGGCCCTAACACTGAAGCTTTCTTT
few	TRBV28	NA	TRBJ2-1	CASSAGWPEMVDEQFF	TGTGCCAGCAGTGCGGGCTGGCCAGAGATGGTGGATGAGCAGTTCTTC
few	TRBV6-5	TRBD1	TRBJ2-1	CASSYSNRGPYNEQFF	TGTGCCAGCAGTTATTCGAACAGGGGGCCGTACAATGAGCAGTTCTTC
NA	TRBV15	TRBD2	TRBJ2-7	CATSRDLSGRAFEQYF	TGTGCCACCAGCAGAGATTTAAGTGGGAGGGCCTTCGAGCAGTACTTC
once	TRBV7-9	NA	TRBJ1-5	CASSSLNSNQPQHF	TGTGCCAGCAGCTCTTTAAATAGCAATCAGCCCCAGCATTTT
NA	TRBV28	TRBD2	TRBJ2-5	CASGVAGGRQETQYF	TGTGCCAGCGGGGTAGCGGGAGGGAGGCAAGAGACCCAGTACTTC
once	TRBV19	NA	TRBJ2-1	CASSIGGGLSYNEQFF	TGTGCCAGTAGTATAGGTGGAGGGCTATCCTACAATGAGCAGTTCTTC
NA	TRBV28	TRBD2	TRBJ2-4	CASSLTPGGSAKNIQYF	TGTGCCAGCAGTCTAACCCCGGGAGGCTCGGCCAAAAACATTCAGTACTTC
NA	TRBV2	TRBD1	TRBJ1-2	CASSEFEGGRGLDGYTF	TGTGCCAGCAGTGAATTCGAAGGGGGCAGGGGCCTCGATGGCTACACCTTC
NA	TRBV6-1	NA	TRBJ1-2	CASSEFFRENYGYTF	TGTGCCAGCAGTGAATTTTTTCGGGAAAACTATGGCTACACCTTC
NA	TRBV6-5	TRBD1	TRBJ1-5	CASSSGTGVPCAQHF	TGTGCCAGCAGTTCCGGGACAGGGGTGCCGTGTGCCCAGCATTTT
few	TRBV28	TRBD2	TRBJ2-7	CASSNLAGGKYEQYF	TGTGCCAGCTCTAATTTAGCGGGAGGCAAATACGAGCAGTACTTC
NA	TRBV21-1	NA	TRBJ2-5	CASSKSRGLQETQYF	TGTGCCAGCAGCAAAAGCCGGGGGCTCCAAGAGACCCAGTACTTC